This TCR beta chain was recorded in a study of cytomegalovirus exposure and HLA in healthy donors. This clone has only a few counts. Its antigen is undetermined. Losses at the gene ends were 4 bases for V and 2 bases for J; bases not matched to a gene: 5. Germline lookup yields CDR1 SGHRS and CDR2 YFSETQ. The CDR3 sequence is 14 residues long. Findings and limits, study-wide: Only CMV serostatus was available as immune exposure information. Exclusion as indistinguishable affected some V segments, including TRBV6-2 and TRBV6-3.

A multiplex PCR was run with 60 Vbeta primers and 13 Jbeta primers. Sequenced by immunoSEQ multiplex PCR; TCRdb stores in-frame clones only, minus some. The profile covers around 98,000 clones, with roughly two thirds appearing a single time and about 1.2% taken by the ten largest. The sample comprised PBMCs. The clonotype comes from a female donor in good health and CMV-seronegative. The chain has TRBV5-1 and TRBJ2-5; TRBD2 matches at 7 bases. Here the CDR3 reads CASSQPGLQETQYF. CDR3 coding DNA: TGCGCCAGCAGCCAACCGGGACTACAAGAGACCCAGTACTTC.